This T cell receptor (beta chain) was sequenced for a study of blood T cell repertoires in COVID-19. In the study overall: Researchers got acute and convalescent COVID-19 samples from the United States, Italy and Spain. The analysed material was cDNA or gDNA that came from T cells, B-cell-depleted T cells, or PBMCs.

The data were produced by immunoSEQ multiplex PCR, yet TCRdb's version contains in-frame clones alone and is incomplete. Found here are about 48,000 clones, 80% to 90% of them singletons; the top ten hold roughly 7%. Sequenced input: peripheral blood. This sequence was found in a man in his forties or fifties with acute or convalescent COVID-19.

The CDR3 nucleotides read TGTGCCAGTAGTATATTTAGTGGTTATGGCTACACCTTC. It specifies CASSIFSGYGYTF. This chain connects TRBV19 to TRBJ1-2; no clear D. Germline assignment: CDR1 LNHDA and CDR2 SQIVND (reference sequence). Trimming pared 2 bases from V and 5 bases from J, leaving 9 bases between. There are 13 residues in the CDR3. Together with reference TRBV19 and TRBJ1-2, the CDR3 gives the full variable domain: DGGITQSPKYLFRKEGQNVTLSCEQNLNHDAMYWYRQDPGQGLRLIYYSQIVNDFQKGDIAEGYSVSREKKESFPLTVTSAQKNPTAFYLCASSIFSGYGYTFGSGTRLTVV.